The rows below give T cell receptor beta chains drawn from one sample of a study of T cell repertoires in cytomegalovirus infection. TCRdb reanalysed the reads using MiXCR and keeps one entry per CDR3 protein. The table has some 480,000 distinct CDR3 sequences, roughly a third seen once; the top ten hold 17%. Antigens of these TCRs are unknown. The sequencing here drew on cultured PBMCs, taken from culture after CMV antigen stimulation. The origin of the receptors is a human donor in good health (CMV status not recorded). Some clones in this sample may be carry-over from other donors' samples. Each CDR3 is given without its conserved first and last residue. Clone size, where shown, is once, few, many, or a class for clones that have expanded.

abundance: .
v_gene: TRBV7-9
j_gene: TRBJ1-1
CDR3aa: ASSQNGPTGDEAF

abundance: .
v_gene: TRBV12-3/TRBV12-4
j_gene: TRBJ2-1
CDR3aa: ANGLAGYNEQF

abundance: few
v_gene: TRBV18
j_gene: TRBJ2-1
CDR3aa: ASSPQGTEQF

abundance: few
v_gene: TRBV2
j_gene: TRBJ2-1
CDR3aa: ASSVVTGREAQF

abundance: .
v_gene: TRBV6-2/TRBV6-3
j_gene: TRBJ1-2
CDR3aa: ASSYVPGQGSISYGYT

abundance: .
v_gene: TRBV29-1
j_gene: TRBJ2-1
CDR3aa: SVELGQF

abundance: .
v_gene: TRBV6-1
j_gene: TRBJ2-7
CDR3aa: ASSDPTTDAA

abundance: few
v_gene: TRBV7-9
j_gene: TRBJ2-7
CDR3aa: ASSFTSGPYEQY

abundance: .
v_gene: TRBV7-9
j_gene: TRBJ2-7
CDR3aa: ASSLAVGGSGYEQY

abundance: many
v_gene: TRBV7-6
j_gene: TRBJ2-3
CDR3aa: ASSPHTAGGYGREDTQY

abundance: .
v_gene: TRBV30
j_gene: TRBJ2-5
CDR3aa: AWALREETQY

abundance: few
v_gene: TRBV11-2
j_gene: TRBJ2-1
CDR3aa: ASSLWDGGNEQF

abundance: many
v_gene: TRBV7-2
j_gene: TRBJ2-3
CDR3aa: ASSSSSGSGADTQY

abundance: .
v_gene: TRBV6-2/TRBV6-3
j_gene: TRBJ2-2
CDR3aa: ASSYLPGLAGAGELF

abundance: .
v_gene: TRBV20-1
j_gene: TRBJ2-1
CDR3aa: SAKKLGKNNEQF

abundance: .
v_gene: TRBV19
j_gene: TRBJ1-1
CDR3aa: ASSIGGQGVTEAF

abundance: .
v_gene: TRBV5-4
j_gene: TRBJ2-1
CDR3aa: ASSRTSAIDNEQF

abundance: .
v_gene: TRBV30
j_gene: TRBJ1-1
CDR3aa: AWSGVAGTTEAF

abundance: many
v_gene: TRBV6-2/TRBV6-3
j_gene: TRBJ2-3
CDR3aa: ASSLQGAADTQY

abundance: few
v_gene: TRBV7-6
j_gene: TRBJ1-1
CDR3aa: ASSLGTGDLNTEAF

abundance: .
v_gene: TRBV5-4
j_gene: TRBJ2-5
CDR3aa: ASSSTGGMETQY

abundance: .
v_gene: TRBV7-2
j_gene: TRBJ2-5
CDR3aa: ASSFTSGRETQY

abundance: few
v_gene: TRBV19
j_gene: TRBJ1-3
CDR3aa: ASSPLPGGASGNTIY

abundance: .
v_gene: TRBV7-9
j_gene: TRBJ1-1
CDR3aa: ASSFGLGRNTEAF

abundance: .
v_gene: TRBV6-1
j_gene: TRBJ2-7
CDR3aa: ASTPGTSFSYEQY

abundance: .
v_gene: TRBV12-3/TRBV12-4
j_gene: TRBJ1-5
CDR3aa: ASSPRESNQPQH

abundance: .
v_gene: TRBV7-6
j_gene: TRBJ1-1
CDR3aa: ASSSPPGTATEAF

abundance: many
v_gene: TRBV7-2
j_gene: TRBJ2-1
CDR3aa: ASSFSVAGEEQF

abundance: .
v_gene: TRBV10-3
j_gene: TRBJ2-5
CDR3aa: AISESTRSRDQETQY

abundance: .
v_gene: TRBV4-3
j_gene: TRBJ2-7
CDR3aa: ASSPGTVDEQY

abundance: .
v_gene: TRBV4-1
j_gene: TRBJ2-7
CDR3aa: ASSQGAGGYEQY

abundance: many
v_gene: TRBV6-1
j_gene: TRBJ2-7
CDR3aa: ASSRLAGDEQY

abundance: many
v_gene: TRBV6-2/TRBV6-3
j_gene: TRBJ2-2
CDR3aa: ASSYLRGGPTGELF

abundance: .
v_gene: TRBV7-8
j_gene: TRBJ2-7
CDR3aa: ASSLARSGYEQY

abundance: few
v_gene: TRBV12-3/TRBV12-4
j_gene: TRBJ2-7
CDR3aa: ASSLRVPSGTLISEQY

abundance: few
v_gene: TRBV7-2
j_gene: TRBJ1-1
CDR3aa: ASSIYPPPWGGKGPEAF

abundance: many
v_gene: TRBV7-2
j_gene: TRBJ2-7
CDR3aa: ASSLHQRSYEQY

abundance: .
v_gene: TRBV28
j_gene: TRBJ2-7
CDR3aa: ASSPGRFPYEQY

abundance: once
v_gene: TRBV7-3
j_gene: TRBJ1-1
CDR3aa: ASSPRNEAEAF

abundance: many
v_gene: TRBV7-2
j_gene: TRBJ2-1
CDR3aa: ASSAQLAGEQF

abundance: .
v_gene: TRBV19
j_gene: TRBJ1-1
CDR3aa: ASSIDPRGTLGTEAF

abundance: .
v_gene: TRBV19
j_gene: TRBJ2-2
CDR3aa: ASRSGQKVGTGELF

abundance: few
v_gene: TRBV5-1
j_gene: TRBJ2-7
CDR3aa: ASSLHVGAEQY

abundance: .
v_gene: TRBV4-3
j_gene: TRBJ2-3
CDR3aa: ASSQSRGRTGTDTQY

abundance: .
v_gene: TRBV20-1
j_gene: TRBJ2-3
CDR3aa: SALDQLWADTQY

abundance: few
v_gene: TRBV19
j_gene: TRBJ1-4
CDR3aa: ASSIDDRQGTNEKLF

abundance: .
v_gene: TRBV19
j_gene: TRBJ1-2
CDR3aa: ASSSGEVGGYT

abundance: .
v_gene: TRBV7-6
j_gene: TRBJ2-1
CDR3aa: ASSLLAPFSGGQF

abundance: .
v_gene: TRBV27
j_gene: TRBJ2-2
CDR3aa: ASSEIGTRGTGELF

abundance: .
v_gene: TRBV6-5
j_gene: TRBJ2-7
CDR3aa: ASRPRQGAPYEQY

abundance: .
v_gene: TRBV7-2
j_gene: TRBJ1-2
CDR3aa: ASSAGQSRGGYT

abundance: many
v_gene: TRBV7-2
j_gene: TRBJ1-4
CDR3aa: ASSQGQLEKLF

abundance: few
v_gene: TRBV5-1
j_gene: TRBJ1-1
CDR3aa: ASSLLGIGRTTGEPVEAF

abundance: .
v_gene: TRBV4-3
j_gene: TRBJ2-1
CDR3aa: ASRDQGSEQF

abundance: .
v_gene: TRBV7-9
j_gene: TRBJ2-4
CDR3aa: ASSTRTGRNLAKNIQY

abundance: .
v_gene: TRBV6-5
j_gene: TRBJ2-2
CDR3aa: ASSRPRRAGRTGELF

abundance: .
v_gene: TRBV27
j_gene: TRBJ2-5
CDR3aa: ASSGTSAGGQETQY